These 18 T cell receptor beta chains originate from one sample sequenced in a study of sequential checkpoint blockade in melanoma (dated 2019 in TCRdb). Library preparation was by the immunoSEQ multiplex PCR assay. Imported from immuneACCESS, the table was reduced by TCRdb to in-frame sequences with V and J called. These copies leave out some clones; in studies compared against another copy, an unresolved V gene accounts for under half, and the cause of the remainder is not known. The sample table shows some 9,400 clones, and 59% are seen once. The ten largest clones take up approximately 38% of the sample. This specimen's treatment or condition label, per the study, means: randomized to nivolumab then ipilimumab (arm A) or the reverse (arm B). The sample consisted of CD8+ T cells sorted from blood (inferred from file names), taken from a patient given nivolumab and ipilimumab in sequence. These receptors all stem from a human donor with melanoma.

This sequence joins TRBV29-1 and TRBJ1-6, with TRBD1 matching over 10 bases. The V and J ends lost 0 bases and 14 bases, in that order; junction bases with no gene match: 1. CDR3 length: 12 amino acids. The germline CDR1 and CDR2 sequences are SQVTM and ANQGSEA. CDR3 nucleotides: TGCAGCGTTGAAGAGGGGACAGGGGCCCTCCACTTT. Amino acid sequence: CSVEEGTGALHF.

This clone was detected once. The CDR3 DNA sequence: TGTGCCAGCAGTCCTCGGACAGGGCTTGAAAAACTGTTTTTT. Protein sequence: CASSPRTGLEKLFF. The rearrangement links TRBV6-6 to TRBJ1-4; 8 positions agree with TRBD1. Losses at the gene ends were 5 bases for V and 7 bases for J; bases not matched to a gene: 6. Germline loops: CDR1 MNHNY, CDR2 SVGAGI (reference sequence). The CDR3 contains 14 residues.

This clone was seen more than once but under ten times. The V and J genes are TRBV9 and TRBJ2-3; 8 bases agree with TRBD2. V gave up 3 bases and J gave up 2 bases; unmatched junction bases: 8. Germline assignment: CDR1 SGDLS and CDR2 YYNGEE. The CDR3 covers 16 residues. The CDR3 coding sequence is TGTGCCAGCAGCGCCGGACTAGCTAGTGACACAGATACGCAGTATTTT. Translated: CASSAGLASDTDTQYF.

This clone appeared a few times. The chain combines TRBV12-5 with TRBJ2-2; 10 bases align to TRBD2. This CDR3 region has 15 residues. CDR1 and CDR2 (germline): LGHNT, FRNRAP. V shed 5 bases, J shed 9 bases, and the junction held 9 bases outside the gene matches. CDR3 region: CASGPSLAGAWELFF. DNA for the CDR3: TGTGCTAGTGGTCCCTCGCTAGCGGGGGCCTGGGAGCTGTTTTTT. The variable domain in full, completed from reference TRBV12-5 and TRBJ2-2, reads DARVTQTPRHKVTEMGQEVTMRCQPILGHNTVFWYRQTMMQGLELLAYFRNRAPLDDSGMPKDRFSAEMPDATLATLKIQPSEPRDSAVYFCASGPSLAGAWELFFGEGSRLTVL.

The chain uses TRBV11-2 and TRBJ2-2; possible D gene TRBD2, 5 bases. Germline lookup yields CDR1 SGHAT and CDR2 FQNNGV. The CDR3 covers 15 residues. V was trimmed by 4 bases and J by 3 bases, leaving 12 bases between them. The CDR3 here is CASSSAGGDTGELFF. Here the CDR3 DNA reads TGTGCCAGCAGCTCCGCAGGAGGTGACACCGGGGAGCTGTTTTTT.

This clone appeared a single time. The chain couples TRBV7-9 to TRBJ1-2; 9 bases are shared with TRBD1. With 2 bases clipped from V and 6 bases from J, the junction kept 10 bases outside the gene matches. CDR3 length equals 16 residues. Germline V lookup: CDR1 SEHNR, CDR2 FQNEAQ (reference sequence). The CDR3 here is CASSLPTRDRVDGYTF. The CDR3 DNA is TGTGCCAGCAGCTTACCTACCCGGGACAGGGTCGATGGCTACACCTTC.

The chain is built from TRBV7-6 and TRBJ2-1; unclear D gene. Germline assignment: CDR1 SGHVS and CDR2 FNYEAQ. This CDR3 contains 15 residues. Trimming took off 0 bases at V and 0 bases at J, with 6 bases between the two ends. CDR3 DNA: TGTGCCAGCAGCTTAGCTTCGAGCTCCTACAATGAGCAGTTCTTC. It translates to CASSLASSSYNEQFF.

V and J are TRBV6-5 and TRBJ2-2, with 10 bases fitting TRBD1. The trim removed 6 bases at V and 6 bases at J, leaving 7 bases unmatched. The V gene's germline CDR1 is MNHEY and CDR2 SVGAGI. This CDR3 has 15 amino acids. The chain's CDR3 is CASRGQGGWAGELFF. CDR3 DNA: TGTGCCAGCAGAGGACAGGGGGGGTGGGCCGGGGAGCTGTTTTTT.

The chain uses TRBV5-4 and TRBJ1-2; D gene ambiguous. V was pared by 0 bases and J by 4 bases, with 10 bases between. CDR3 length: 14 amino acids. CDR1 is SGHNT and CDR2 is YYREEE in the germline V gene (reference sequence). CDR3 nucleotide sequence: TGTGCCAGCAGCTTGGACAGCAATACCTATGGCTACACCTTC. Protein: CASSLDSNTYGYTF.

This chain joins TRBV27 and TRBJ2-5, with D possibly TRBD2 on 6 matching bases. Matching the DNA end better, TRBJ2-7 makes the J call doubtful. The length of the CDR3 is 13 residues. CDR1 and CDR2 (germline): MNHEY, SMNVEV (reference sequence). The CDR3 bases are TGTGCCAGCAGTTTATTTGGGAGGAACGAGCAGTACTTC. Translating gives CASSLFGRNEQYF.

To note about this clone: Relative to the germline gene, one junction end is altered; a read error may explain this. The J gene is TRBJ1-2, the V gene TRBV5-6; 8 nucleotides line up with TRBD1. Looked up from germline, CDR1 is SGHDT and CDR2 is YYEEEE. CDR3 length equals 12 residues. The CDR3: CASSWGQTGVNF. The CDR3 region has the DNA TGTGCCAGCAGCTGGGGACAGACAGGGGTGAACTTC.

The J gene is TRBJ2-2, the V gene TRBV29-1; possible D gene TRBD1, 6 bases. Germline V CDR1 and CDR2: SQVTM, ANQGSEA. The CDR3 has 14 residues. V shed 7 bases and J shed 0 bases, with 12 bases lying between them. The CDR3 reads CSAGRGTNTGELFF. CDR3 DNA sequence: TGCAGCGCTGGTAGGGGGACGAACACCGGGGAGCTGTTTTTT.

This chain connects TRBV9 to TRBJ2-2; TRBD1 is a possible D gene (5 bases). Germline CDR1 SGDLS, CDR2 YYNGEE. This CDR3 comprises 13 residues. V lost 4 bases to trimming and J lost 6 bases, with 10 bases between them. CDR3 protein: CASSKGLPGELFF. CDR3 coding DNA: TGTGCCAGCAGCAAGGGGTTACCCGGGGAGCTGTTTTTT.

The chain couples TRBV4-3 to TRBJ2-5; D is possibly TRBD2 (5 bases). The J call may be wrong; the DNA end is better matched by TRBJ2-7. The V gene's germline CDR1 is LGHNA and CDR2 YSLEER. CDR3 length equals 15 residues. As DNA, the CDR3 is TGCGCCAGCAGCCAAGCCTTTCGGGGAAACTACGAGCAGTACTTC. Protein: CASSQAFRGNYEQYF.

This chain links TRBV7-9 with TRBJ1-2, with 11 bases identical to TRBD1. The junction had 9 bases not matched to a gene; V was cut back by 5 bases and J by 4 bases. The germline CDR1 and CDR2 sequences are SEHNR and FQNEAQ (reference sequence). The CDR3 has 16 residues. The CDR3, as DNA: TGTGCCAGCAGCGACGGGACAGGGGGACTTGGCTATGGCTACACCTTC. Protein product: CASSDGTGGLGYGYTF.

V usage is TRBV7-2 and J usage is TRBJ1-2, with a possible D match to TRBD1 (5 bases). The length of the CDR3 is 15 residues. The V and J ends lost 6 bases and 2 bases respectively, with 16 bases between them. Germline values: CDR1 SGHTA, CDR2 FQGNSA. The CDR3 DNA is TGTGCCAGCAGGCAATACGCGGCAGGGAACTATGGCTACACCTTC. This codes for CASRQYAAGNYGYTF. The entire variable domain, with the rest obtained from reference TRBV7-2 and TRBJ1-2, is as follows: GAGVSQSPSNKVTEKGKDVELRCDPISGHTALYWYRQSLGQGLEFLIYFQGNSAPDKSGLPSDRFSAERTGGSVSTLTIQRTQQEDSAVYLCASRQYAAGNYGYTFGSGTRLTVV.

This clone has just a few counts. This sequence joins TRBV21-1 and TRBJ1-5; the table assigns TRBD1, which was not confirmed against the DNA. TRBV21-1 is classified as a pseudogene. The CDR3 is made up of 17 amino acids. The CDR3 DNA reads as TGTGCCAGCAGCAAAGGCCGGACAGGTAAAATCAATCAGCCCCAGCATTTT. This codes for CASSKGRTGKINQPQHF.

The chain employs TRBV6-5 and TRBJ2-7, with TRBD1 matching over 7 bases. V dropped 7 bases and J dropped 1; count of bases not matched to a gene: 10. The CDR3 is made up of 15 amino acids. Germline V gene sequence: CDR1 MNHEY, CDR2 SVGAGI. The CDR3 sequence: CASKVSWTGSYEQYF. As DNA, the CDR3 is TGTGCCAGCAAAGTTTCATGGACAGGATCCTACGAGCAGTACTTC.